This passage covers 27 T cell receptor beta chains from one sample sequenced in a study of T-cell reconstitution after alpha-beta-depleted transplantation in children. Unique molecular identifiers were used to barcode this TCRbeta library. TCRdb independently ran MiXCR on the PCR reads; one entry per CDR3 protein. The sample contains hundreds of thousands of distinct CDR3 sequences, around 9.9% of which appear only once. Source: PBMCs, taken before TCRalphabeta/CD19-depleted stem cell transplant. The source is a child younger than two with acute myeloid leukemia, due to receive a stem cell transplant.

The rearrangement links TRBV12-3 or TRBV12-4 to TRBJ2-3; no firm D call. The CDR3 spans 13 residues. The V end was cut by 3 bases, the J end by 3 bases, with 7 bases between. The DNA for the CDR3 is TGTGCCAGCAGTTTTTCAGTTACAGATACGCAGTATTTT. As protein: CASSFSVTDTQYF.

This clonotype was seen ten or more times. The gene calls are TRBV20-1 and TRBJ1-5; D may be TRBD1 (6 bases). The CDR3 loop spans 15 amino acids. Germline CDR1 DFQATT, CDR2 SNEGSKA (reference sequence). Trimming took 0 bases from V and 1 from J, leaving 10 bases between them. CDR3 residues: CSARDPGQSNQPQHF. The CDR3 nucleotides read TGCAGTGCTAGAGATCCCGGACAGAGCAATCAGCCCCAGCATTTT.

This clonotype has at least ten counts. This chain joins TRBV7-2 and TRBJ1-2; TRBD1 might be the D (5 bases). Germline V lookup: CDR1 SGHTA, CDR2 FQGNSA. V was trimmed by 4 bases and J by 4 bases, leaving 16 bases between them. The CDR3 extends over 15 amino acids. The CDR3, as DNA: TGTGCCAGCAGCTCCCTCGGTCCCGGGGGCTATGGCTACACCTTC. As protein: CASSSLGPGGYGYTF. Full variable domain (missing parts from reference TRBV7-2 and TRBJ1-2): GAGVSQSPSNKVTEKGKDVELRCDPISGHTALYWYRQSLGQGLEFLIYFQGNSAPDKSGLPSDRFSAERTGGSVSTLTIQRTQQEDSAVYLCASSSLGPGGYGYTFGSGTRLTVV.

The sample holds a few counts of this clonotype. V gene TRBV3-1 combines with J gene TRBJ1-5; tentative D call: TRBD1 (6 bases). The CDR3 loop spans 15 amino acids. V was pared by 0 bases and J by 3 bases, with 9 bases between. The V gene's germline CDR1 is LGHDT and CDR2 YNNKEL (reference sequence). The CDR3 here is CASSQDRGPNQPQHF. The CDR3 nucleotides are TGTGCCAGCAGCCAAGACCGGGGGCCCAATCAGCCCCAGCATTTT.

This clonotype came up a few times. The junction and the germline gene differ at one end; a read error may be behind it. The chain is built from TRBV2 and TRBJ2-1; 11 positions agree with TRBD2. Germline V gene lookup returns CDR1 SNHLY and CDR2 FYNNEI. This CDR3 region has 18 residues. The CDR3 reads CTSSSGRARDRLANEQFF. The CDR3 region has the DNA TGTACCAGCAGTAGCGGGAGGGCAAGGGATCGCCTAGCCAATGAGCAGTTCTTC.

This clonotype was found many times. Here the CDR3 DNA reads TGTGCCACCAGTGATACTCCGGACAGGAACATCTATGGCTACACCTTC. Its translation: CATSDTPDRNIYGYTF. V and J are TRBV24-1 and TRBJ1-2, with TRBD1 matching 7 bases. The CDR3 has 16 amino acids. Germline trimming cut 3 bases from V and 4 bases from J; bases unmatched to any gene: 10. Germline CDR1 KGHDR, CDR2 SFDVKD.

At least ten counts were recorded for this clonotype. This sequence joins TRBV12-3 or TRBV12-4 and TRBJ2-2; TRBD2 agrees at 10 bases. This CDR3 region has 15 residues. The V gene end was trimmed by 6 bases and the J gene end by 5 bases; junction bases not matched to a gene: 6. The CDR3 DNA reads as TGTGCCAGCAGACCTGCACTAGCGGGAACCGGGGAGCTGTTTTTT. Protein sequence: CASRPALAGTGELFF.

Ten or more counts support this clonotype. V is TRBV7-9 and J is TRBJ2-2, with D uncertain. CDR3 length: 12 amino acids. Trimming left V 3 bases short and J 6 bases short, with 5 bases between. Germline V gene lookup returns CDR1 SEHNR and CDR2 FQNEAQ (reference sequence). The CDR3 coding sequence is TGTGCCAGCAGCTTTGGCCCCGGGGAGCTGTTTTTT. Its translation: CASSFGPGELFF.

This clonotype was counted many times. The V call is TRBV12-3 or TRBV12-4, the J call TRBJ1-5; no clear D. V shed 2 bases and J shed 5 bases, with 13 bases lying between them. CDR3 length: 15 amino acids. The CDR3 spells CASSLKGIGYQPQHF. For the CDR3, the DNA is TGTGCCAGCAGTTTAAAGGGAATTGGATATCAGCCCCAGCATTTT.

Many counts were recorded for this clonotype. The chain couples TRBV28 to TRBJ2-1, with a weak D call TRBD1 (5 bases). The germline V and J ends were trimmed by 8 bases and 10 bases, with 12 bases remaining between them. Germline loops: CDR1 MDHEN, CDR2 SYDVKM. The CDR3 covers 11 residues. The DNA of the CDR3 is TGTGCCAGCGGCCCCACAGGCGAGCAGTTCTTC. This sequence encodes CASGPTGEQFF. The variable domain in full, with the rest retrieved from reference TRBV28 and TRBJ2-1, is DVKVTQSSRYLVKRTGEKVFLECVQDMDHENMFWYRQDPGLGLRLIYFSYDVKMKEKGDIPEGYSVSREKKERFSLILESASTNQTSMYLCASGPTGEQFFGPGTRLTVL.

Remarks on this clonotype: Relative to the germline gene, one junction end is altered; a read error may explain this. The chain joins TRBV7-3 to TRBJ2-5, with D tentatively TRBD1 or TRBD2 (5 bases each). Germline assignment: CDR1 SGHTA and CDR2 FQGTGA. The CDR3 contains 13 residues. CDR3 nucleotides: TGTGCCAGCAGCCCGGCCAGGAGTGGGACCCAGCACTTC. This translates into CASSPARSGTQHF.

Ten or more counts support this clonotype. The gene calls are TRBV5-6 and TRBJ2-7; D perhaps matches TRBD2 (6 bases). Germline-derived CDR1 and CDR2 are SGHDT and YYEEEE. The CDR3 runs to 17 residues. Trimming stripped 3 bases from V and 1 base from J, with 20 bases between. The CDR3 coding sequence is TGTGCCAGCAGCTGGAGACTAGTTCCAACCAAATCCTACGAGCAGTACTTC. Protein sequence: CASSWRLVPTKSYEQYF.

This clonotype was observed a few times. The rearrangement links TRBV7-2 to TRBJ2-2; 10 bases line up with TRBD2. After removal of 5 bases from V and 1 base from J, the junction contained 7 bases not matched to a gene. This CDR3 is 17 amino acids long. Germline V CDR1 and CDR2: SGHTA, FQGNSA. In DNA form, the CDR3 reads TGTGCCAGCAGCCTGATACTAGCGGGGCTGAACACCGGGGAGCTGTTTTTT. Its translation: CASSLILAGLNTGELFF. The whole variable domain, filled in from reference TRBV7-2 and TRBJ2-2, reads GAGVSQSPSNKVTEKGKDVELRCDPISGHTALYWYRQSLGQGLEFLIYFQGNSAPDKSGLPSDRFSAERTGGSVSTLTIQRTQQEDSAVYLCASSLILAGLNTGELFFGEGSRLTVL.

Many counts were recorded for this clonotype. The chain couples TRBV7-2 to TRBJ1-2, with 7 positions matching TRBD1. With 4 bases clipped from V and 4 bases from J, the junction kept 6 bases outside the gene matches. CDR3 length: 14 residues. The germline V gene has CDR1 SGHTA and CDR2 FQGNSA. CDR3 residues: CASSSTGTSYGYTF. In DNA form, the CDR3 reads TGTGCCAGCAGCTCGACAGGGACGTCCTATGGCTACACCTTC.

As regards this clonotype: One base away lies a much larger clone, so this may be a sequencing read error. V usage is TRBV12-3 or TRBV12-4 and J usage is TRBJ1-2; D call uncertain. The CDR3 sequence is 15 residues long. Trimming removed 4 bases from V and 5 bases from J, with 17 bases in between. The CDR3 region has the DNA TGTGCCAGCAGTTCCCTCCGATGTATCATGTATGGCTACACCTTC. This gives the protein CASSSLRCIMYGYTF.

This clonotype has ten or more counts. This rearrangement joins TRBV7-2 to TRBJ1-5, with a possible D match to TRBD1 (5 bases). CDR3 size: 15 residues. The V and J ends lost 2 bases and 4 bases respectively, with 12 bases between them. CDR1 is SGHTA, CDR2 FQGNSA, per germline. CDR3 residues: CASSLNQGKNQPQHF. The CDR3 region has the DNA TGTGCCAGCAGCTTAAATCAGGGCAAAAATCAGCCCCAGCATTTT. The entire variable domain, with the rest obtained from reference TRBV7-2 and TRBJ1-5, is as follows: GAGVSQSPSNKVTEKGKDVELRCDPISGHTALYWYRQSLGQGLEFLIYFQGNSAPDKSGLPSDRFSAERTGGSVSTLTIQRTQQEDSAVYLCASSLNQGKNQPQHFGDGTRLSIL.

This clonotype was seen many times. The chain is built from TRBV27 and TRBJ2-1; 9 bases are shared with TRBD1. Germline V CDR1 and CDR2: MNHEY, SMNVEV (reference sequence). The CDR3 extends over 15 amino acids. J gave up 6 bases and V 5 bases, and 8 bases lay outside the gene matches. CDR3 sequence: CASSRPGQGVNEQFF. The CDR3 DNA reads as TGTGCCAGCAGTAGACCGGGACAGGGTGTCAATGAGCAGTTCTTC.

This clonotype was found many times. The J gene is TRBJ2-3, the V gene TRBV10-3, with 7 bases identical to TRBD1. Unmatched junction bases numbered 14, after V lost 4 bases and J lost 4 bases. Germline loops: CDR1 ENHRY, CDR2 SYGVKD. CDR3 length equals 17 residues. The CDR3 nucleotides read TGTGCCATCAGTGGCCGGAGACAGGGTGGTAGCCCAGATACGCAGTATTTT. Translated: CAISGRRQGGSPDTQYF.

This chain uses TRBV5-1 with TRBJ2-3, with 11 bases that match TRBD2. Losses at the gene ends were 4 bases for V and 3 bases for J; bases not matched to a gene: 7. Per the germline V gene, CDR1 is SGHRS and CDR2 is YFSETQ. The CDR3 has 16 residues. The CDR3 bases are TGCGCCAGCAGCGGATTAGCGGGAGGGGAGACAGATACGCAGTATTTT. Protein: CASSGLAGGETDTQYF.

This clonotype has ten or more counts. For the CDR3, the DNA is TGCGCCAGCAGCTTGATCGGGTCGGAGGGCTACACCTTC. This gives the protein CASSLIGSEGYTF. V is TRBV5-1 and J is TRBJ1-2; D ambiguous. Germline V gene sequence: CDR1 SGHRS, CDR2 YFSETQ. Trimming took off 1 base at V and 8 bases at J, with 12 bases between the two ends. The CDR3 totals 13 residues.

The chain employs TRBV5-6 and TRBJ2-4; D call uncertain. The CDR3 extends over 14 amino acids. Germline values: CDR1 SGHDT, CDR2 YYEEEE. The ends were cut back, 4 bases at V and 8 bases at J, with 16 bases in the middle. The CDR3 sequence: CASSPVNRKDIQYF. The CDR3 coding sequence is TGTGCCAGCAGCCCAGTGAACCGCAAGGACATTCAGTACTTC. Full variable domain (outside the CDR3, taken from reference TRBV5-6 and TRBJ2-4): DAGVTQSPTHLIKTRGQQVTLRCSPKSGHDTVSWYQQALGQGPQFIFQYYEEEERQRGNFPDRFSGHQFPNYSSELNVNALLLGDSALYLCASSPVNRKDIQYFGAGTRLSVL.

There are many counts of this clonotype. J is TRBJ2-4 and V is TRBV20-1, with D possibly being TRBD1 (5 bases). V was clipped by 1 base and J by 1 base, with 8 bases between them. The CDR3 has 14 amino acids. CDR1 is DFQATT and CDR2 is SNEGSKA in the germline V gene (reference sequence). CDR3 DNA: TGCAGTGCTAGAGGCAGGGCGGCCAAAAACATTCAGTACTTC. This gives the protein CSARGRAAKNIQYF.

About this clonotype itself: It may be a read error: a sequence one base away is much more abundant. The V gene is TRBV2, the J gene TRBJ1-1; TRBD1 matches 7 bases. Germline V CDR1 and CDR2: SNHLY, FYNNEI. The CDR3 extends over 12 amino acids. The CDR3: CACSDYGQVAFF. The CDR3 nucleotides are TGTGCCTGCAGTGATTACGGACAGGTAGCTTTCTTT.

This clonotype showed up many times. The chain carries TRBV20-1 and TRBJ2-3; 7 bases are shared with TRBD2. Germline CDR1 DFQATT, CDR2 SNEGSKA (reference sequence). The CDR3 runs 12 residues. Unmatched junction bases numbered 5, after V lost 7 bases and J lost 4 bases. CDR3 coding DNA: TGCAGTGGAAGCGGGGCGTCAGATACGCAGTATTTT. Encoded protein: CSGSGASDTQYF.

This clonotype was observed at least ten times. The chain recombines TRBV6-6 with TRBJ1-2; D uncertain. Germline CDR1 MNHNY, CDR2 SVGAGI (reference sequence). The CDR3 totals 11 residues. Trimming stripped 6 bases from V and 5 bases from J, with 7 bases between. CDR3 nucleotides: TGTGCCAGCAGGGTCTCATATGGCTACACCTTC. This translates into CASRVSYGYTF.

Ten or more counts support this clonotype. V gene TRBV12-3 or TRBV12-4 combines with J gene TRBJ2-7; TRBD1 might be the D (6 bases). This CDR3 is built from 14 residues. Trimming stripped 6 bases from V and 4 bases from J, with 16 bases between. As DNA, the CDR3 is TGTGCCAGCAGCCGGGACCTGGGGACATACGAGCAGTACTTC. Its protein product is CASSRDLGTYEQYF.

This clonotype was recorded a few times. CDR3 in DNA: TGTGCCAGCTCACGGGACACCATTTCCTACAATGAGCAGTTCTTC. This encodes CASSRDTISYNEQFF. This sequence joins TRBV18 and TRBJ2-1; a possible D gene is TRBD1 (6 bases). The CDR3 extends over 15 amino acids. Trimming left V 4 bases short and J 1 base short, with 11 bases between. From germline, CDR1 is KGHSH and CDR2 LQKENI. Based on the CDR3 plus reference TRBV18 and TRBJ2-1, the full variable domain is NAGVMQNPRHLVRRRGQEARLRCSPMKGHSHVYWYRQLPEEGLKFMVYLQKENIIDESGMPKERFSAEFPKEGPSILRIQQVVRGDSAAYFCASSRDTISYNEQFFGPGTRLTVL.